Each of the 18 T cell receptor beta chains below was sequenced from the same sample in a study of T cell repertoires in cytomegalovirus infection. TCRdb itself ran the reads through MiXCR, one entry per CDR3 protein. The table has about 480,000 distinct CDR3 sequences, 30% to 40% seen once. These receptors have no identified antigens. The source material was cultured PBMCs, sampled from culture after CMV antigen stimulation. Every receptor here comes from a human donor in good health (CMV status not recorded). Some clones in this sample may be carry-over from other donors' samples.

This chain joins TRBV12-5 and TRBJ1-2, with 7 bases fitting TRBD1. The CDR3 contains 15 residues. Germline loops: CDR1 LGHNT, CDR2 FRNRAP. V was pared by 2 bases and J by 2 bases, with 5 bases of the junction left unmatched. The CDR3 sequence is CASGLPGQENYGYTF. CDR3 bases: TGTGCTAGTGGTTTGCCAGGACAGGAGAACTATGGCTACACCTTC. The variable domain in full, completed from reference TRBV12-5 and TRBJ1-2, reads DARVTQTPRHKVTEMGQEVTMRCQPILGHNTVFWYRQTMMQGLELLAYFRNRAPLDDSGMPKDRFSAEMPDATLATLKIQPSEPRDSAVYFCASGLPGQENYGYTFGSGTRLTVV.

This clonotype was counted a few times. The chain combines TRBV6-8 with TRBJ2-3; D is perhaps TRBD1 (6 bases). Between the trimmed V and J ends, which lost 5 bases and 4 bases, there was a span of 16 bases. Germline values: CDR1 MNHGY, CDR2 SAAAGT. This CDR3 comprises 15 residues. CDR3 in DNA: TGTGCCAGCAGTCAGGGACACGGTCTCGCAGATACGCAGTATTTT. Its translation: CASSQGHGLADTQYF.

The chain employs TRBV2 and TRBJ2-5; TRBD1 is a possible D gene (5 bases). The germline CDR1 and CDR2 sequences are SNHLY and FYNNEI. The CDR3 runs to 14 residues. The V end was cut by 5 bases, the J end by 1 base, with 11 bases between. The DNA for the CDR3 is TGTGCCAGCAGTCTTATTAGGGGCCAAGAGACCCAGTACTTC. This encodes CASSLIRGQETQYF.

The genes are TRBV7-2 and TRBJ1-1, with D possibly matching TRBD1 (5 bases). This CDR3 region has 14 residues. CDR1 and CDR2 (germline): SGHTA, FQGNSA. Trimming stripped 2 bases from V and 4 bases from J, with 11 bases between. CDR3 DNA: TGTGCCAGCAGCTTACACCAGGGTGGCACTGAAGCTTTCTTT. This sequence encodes CASSLHQGGTEAFF.

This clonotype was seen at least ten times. CDR3 nucleotide sequence: TGTGCCAGCAGCTTAGCTAGCGCCGGGACTAGCGGCGGGGAGCTGTTTTTT. This sequence encodes CASSLASAGTSGGELFF. This chain uses TRBV7-7 with TRBJ2-2, with 11 bases fitting TRBD2. Germline CDR1 SSHAT, CDR2 FNYEAQ (reference sequence). With 0 bases clipped from V and 7 bases from J, the junction kept 7 bases outside the gene matches. This CDR3 is built from 17 residues.

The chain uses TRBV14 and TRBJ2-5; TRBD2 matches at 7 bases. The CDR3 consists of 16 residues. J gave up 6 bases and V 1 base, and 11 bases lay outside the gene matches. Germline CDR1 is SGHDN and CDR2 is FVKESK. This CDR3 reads CASSQAGTGGQKTQYF. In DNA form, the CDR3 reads TGTGCCAGCAGCCAAGCAGGGACGGGAGGTCAAAAGACCCAGTACTTC.

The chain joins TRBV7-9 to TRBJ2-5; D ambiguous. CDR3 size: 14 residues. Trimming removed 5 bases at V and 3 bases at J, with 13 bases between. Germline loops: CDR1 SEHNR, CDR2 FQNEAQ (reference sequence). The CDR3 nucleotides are TGTGCCAGCAGCCCTCGCGACGGTAAAGAGACCCAGTACTTC. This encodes CASSPRDGKETQYF.

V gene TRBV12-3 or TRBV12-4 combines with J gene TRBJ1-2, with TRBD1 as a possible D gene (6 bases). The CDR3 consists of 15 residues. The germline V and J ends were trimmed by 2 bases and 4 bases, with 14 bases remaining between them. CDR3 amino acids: CASSLRDTKSYGYTF. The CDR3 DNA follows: TGTGCCAGCAGTTTACGGGACACTAAGTCCTATGGCTACACCTTC.

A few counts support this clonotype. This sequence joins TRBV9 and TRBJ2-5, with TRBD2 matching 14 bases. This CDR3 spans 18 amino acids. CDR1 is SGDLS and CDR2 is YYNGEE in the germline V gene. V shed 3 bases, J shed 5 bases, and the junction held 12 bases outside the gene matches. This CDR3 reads CASSGGGLAGDLRETQYF. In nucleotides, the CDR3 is TGTGCCAGCAGCGGAGGGGGACTAGCGGGGGACCTTCGGGAGACCCAGTACTTC.

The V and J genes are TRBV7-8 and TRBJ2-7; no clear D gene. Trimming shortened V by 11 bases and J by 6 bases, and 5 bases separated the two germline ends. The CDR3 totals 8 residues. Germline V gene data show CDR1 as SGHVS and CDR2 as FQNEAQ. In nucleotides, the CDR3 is TGTGCCTCCGGCGAGCAGTACTTC. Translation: CASGEQYF.

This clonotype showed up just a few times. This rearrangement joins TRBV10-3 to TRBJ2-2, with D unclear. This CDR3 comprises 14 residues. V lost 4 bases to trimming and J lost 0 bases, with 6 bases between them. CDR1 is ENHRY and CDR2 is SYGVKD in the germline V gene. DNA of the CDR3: TGTGCCATCAGTGTAGGGTCGAACACCGGGGAGCTGTTTTTT. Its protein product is CAISVGSNTGELFF.

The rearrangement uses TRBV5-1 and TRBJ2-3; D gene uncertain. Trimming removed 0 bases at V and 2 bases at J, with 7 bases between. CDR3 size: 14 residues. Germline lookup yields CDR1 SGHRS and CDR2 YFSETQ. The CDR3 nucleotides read TGCGCCAGCAGCTTGGAGCCATACACAGATACGCAGTATTTT. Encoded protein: CASSLEPYTDTQYF.

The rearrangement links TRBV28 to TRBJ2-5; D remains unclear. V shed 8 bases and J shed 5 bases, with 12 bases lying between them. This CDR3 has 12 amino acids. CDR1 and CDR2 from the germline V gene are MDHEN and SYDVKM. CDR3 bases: TGTGCCAGCGCTAGAGTTTGGGAGACCCAGTACTTC. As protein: CASARVWETQYF.

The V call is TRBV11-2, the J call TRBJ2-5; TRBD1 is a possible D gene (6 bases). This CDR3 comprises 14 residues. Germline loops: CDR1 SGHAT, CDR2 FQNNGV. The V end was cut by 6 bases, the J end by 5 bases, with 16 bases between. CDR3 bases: TGTGCCAGCAGACGCCAGACAGGCGGGGAGACCCAGTACTTC. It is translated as CASRRQTGGETQYF. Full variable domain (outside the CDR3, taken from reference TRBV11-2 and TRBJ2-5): EAGVAQSPRYKIIEKRQSVAFWCNPISGHATLYWYQQILGQGPKLLIQFQNNGVVDDSQLPKDRFSAERLKGVDSTLKIQPAKLEDSAVYLCASRRQTGGETQYFGPGTRLLVL.

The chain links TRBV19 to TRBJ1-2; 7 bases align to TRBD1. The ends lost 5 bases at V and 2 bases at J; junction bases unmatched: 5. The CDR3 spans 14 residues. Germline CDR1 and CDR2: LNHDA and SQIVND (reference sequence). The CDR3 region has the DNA TGTGCCAGTAGTTTCCTACAGGGGAACTATGGCTACACCTTC. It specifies CASSFLQGNYGYTF. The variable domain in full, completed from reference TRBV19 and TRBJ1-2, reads DGGITQSPKYLFRKEGQNVTLSCEQNLNHDAMYWYRQDPGQGLRLIYYSQIVNDFQKGDIAEGYSVSREKKESFPLTVTSAQKNPTAFYLCASSFLQGNYGYTFGSGTRLTVV.

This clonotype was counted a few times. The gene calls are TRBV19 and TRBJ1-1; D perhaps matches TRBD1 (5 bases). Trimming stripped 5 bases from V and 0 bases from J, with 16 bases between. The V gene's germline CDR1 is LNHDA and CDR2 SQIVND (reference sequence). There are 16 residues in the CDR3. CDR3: CASSPQGGTMNTEAFF. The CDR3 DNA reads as TGTGCCAGTAGTCCTCAAGGCGGGACCATGAACACTGAAGCTTTCTTT.

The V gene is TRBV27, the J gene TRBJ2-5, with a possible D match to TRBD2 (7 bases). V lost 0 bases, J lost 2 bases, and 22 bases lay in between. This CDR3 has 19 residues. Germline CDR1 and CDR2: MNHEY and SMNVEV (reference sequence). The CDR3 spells CASSLSASSLGGVQETQYF. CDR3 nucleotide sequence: TGTGCCAGCAGTTTATCGGCTTCCTCTTTAGGGGGGGTACAAGAGACCCAGTACTTC.

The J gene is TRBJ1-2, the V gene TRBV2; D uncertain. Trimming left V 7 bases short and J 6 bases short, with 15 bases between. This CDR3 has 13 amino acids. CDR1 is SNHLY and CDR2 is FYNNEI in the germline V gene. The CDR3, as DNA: TGTGCCAGCACCACAAGGGCTCCGAATGGCTACACCTTC. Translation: CASTTRAPNGYTF.